Reported below is one T cell receptor beta chain. The table came from immunoSEQ multiplex PCR; TCRdb's copy has only in-frame clones and leaves some out. The sample holds fewer than 60,000 clones, about 90% seen once. V shed 5 bases, J shed 8 bases, and the junction held 14 bases outside the gene matches. The CDR3 is 16 residues long. The germline gives CDR1 MGHRA, CDR2 YSYEKL. The sample comes from a study of Tregs in tolerant kidney transplant recipients. Related graft donors supplied nonmyeloablative bone marrow transplants, and mixed chimerism was transient. The V gene is TRBV4-1, the J gene TRBJ1-4, with 7 bases matching TRBD1. The sequence was collected from a human patient who received a combined kidney and bone marrow transplant. The graft donor may account for some of the T cells. Sequenced here: CD8+ T cells from blood (PBMCs), sampled 24 months after the transplant. Written as DNA, the CDR3 is TGCGCCAGCAGCACTCGAGACAGGGTGTCGAAAGAAAAACTGTTTTTT. Translation: CASSTRDRVSKEKLFF.